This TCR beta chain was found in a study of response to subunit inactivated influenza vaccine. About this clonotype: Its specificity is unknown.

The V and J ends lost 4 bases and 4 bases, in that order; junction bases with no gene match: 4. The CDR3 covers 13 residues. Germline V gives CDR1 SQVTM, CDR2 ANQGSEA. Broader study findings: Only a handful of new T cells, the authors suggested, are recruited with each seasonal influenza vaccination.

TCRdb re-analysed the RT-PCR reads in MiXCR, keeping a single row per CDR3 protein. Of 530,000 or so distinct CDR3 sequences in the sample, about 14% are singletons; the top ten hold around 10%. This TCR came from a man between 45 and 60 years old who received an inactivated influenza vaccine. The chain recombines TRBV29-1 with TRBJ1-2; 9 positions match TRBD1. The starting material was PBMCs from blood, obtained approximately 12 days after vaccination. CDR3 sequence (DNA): TGCAGCGTTGGAACGGACAGGGGCTATGGCTACACCTTC. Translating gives CSVGTDRGYGYTF.